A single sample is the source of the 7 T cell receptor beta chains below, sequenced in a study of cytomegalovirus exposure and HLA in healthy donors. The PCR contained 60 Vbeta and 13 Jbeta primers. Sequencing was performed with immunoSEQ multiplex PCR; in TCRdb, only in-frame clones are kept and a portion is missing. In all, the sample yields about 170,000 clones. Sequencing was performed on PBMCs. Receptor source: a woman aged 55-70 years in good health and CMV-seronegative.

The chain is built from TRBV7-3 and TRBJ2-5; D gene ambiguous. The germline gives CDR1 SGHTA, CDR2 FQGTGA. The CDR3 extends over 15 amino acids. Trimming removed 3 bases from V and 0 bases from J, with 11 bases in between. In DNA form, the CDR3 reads TGTGCCAGCAGCTTTCCTCCTTACTACCAAGAGACCCAGTACTTC. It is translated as CASSFPPYYQETQYF.

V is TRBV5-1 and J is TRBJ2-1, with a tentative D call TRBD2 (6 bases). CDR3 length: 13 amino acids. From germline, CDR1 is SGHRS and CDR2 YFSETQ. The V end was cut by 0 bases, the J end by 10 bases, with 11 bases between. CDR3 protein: CASSLGGSGEQFF. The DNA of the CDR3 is TGCGCCAGCAGCTTGGGTGGGAGCGGGGAGCAGTTCTTC.

The CDR3 region has the DNA TGTGCCAGCAGCTTAAGTAGGGACAGTGAAGCTTTCTTT. The encoded protein is CASSLSRDSEAFF. V and J are TRBV7-2 and TRBJ1-1, with 7 nucleotides matching TRBD1. V lost 2 bases, J lost 7 bases, and 4 bases stayed unmatched. The CDR3 consists of 13 residues. The V gene's germline CDR1 is SGHTA and CDR2 FQGNSA.

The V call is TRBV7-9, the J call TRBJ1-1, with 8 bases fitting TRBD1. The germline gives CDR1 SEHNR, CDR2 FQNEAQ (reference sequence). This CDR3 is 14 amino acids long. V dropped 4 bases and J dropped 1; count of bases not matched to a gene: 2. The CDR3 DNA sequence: TGTGCCAGCAGCTCCAGGGGGCGGAACACTGAAGCTTTCTTT. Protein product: CASSSRGRNTEAFF.

The CDR3 here is CASSESRYEQYF. DNA of the CDR3: TGTGCCAGCAGTGAATCTCGCTACGAGCAGTACTTC. The V and J genes are TRBV25-1 and TRBJ2-7; D is unclear. CDR3 length: 12 amino acids. The V end was cut by 1 base, the J end by 3 bases, with 4 bases between. The V gene's germline CDR1 is MGHDK and CDR2 SYGVNS.

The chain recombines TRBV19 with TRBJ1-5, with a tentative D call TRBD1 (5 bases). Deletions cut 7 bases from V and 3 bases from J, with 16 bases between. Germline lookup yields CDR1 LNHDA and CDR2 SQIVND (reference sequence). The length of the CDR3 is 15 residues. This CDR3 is CASKDPGLNNQPQHF. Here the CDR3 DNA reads TGTGCCAGTAAGGACCCGGGACTGAACAATCAGCCCCAGCATTTT.

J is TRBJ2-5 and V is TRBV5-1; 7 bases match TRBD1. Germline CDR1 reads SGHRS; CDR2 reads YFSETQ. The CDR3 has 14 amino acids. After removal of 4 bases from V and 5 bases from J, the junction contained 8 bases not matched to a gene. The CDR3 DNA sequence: TGCGCCAGCAGCCTGGACAGGCCGCCGGAGACCCAGTACTTC. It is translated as CASSLDRPPETQYF.